This T cell receptor (beta chain) was observed in a study of T-cell memory formation after mild COVID-19. CDR3 length equals 13 residues. The ends lost 4 bases at V and 11 bases at J; junction bases unmatched: 9. Germline CDR1 reads SEHNR; CDR2 reads FQNEAQ (reference sequence). This clonotype was found a few times. Its matching antigen is unknown. TCRdb redid the calling of the 5' RACE reads with MiXCR, one entry per CDR3 protein. The data contain 300,000 to 350,000 distinct CDR3 sequences, roughly an eighth of them seen just once; the ten biggest clones take up 22%. Study-wide points: Later expanders leaned toward CD4+, whereas clones contracting from day 15 to 85 were balanced CD4/CD8. The study found contracting CD4+ clones mainly in CM and EM and contracting CD8+ clones in EMRA. Memory from before infection featured some responding clones, which suggests cross-reactive memory joined. Whether second-wave clones peaking at day 37 were SARS-CoV-2 specific went unconfirmed.

The sample was PBMCs or a T cell subset sorted from them (not recorded which). The clonotype was recovered from a man between 18 and 35 years old who had mild COVID-19 (a few samples of this study predate the infection). Cell type and time point are not known. The chain links TRBV7-9 to TRBJ1-1; 8 bases are a match to TRBD1. CDR3 coding DNA: TGTGCCAGCAGCTACCTCGGACAGGGTTTTGCTTTCTTT. It is translated as CASSYLGQGFAFF.